This T cell receptor (beta chain) was sequenced in a study of T cell responses to AZD1222 COVID-19 vaccine. General study results and limits: The study found vaccine-associated CD4 TCRs spanning spike, dominant at 160-218 and 743-854. Repertoires in all cases were sampled only once the peak T cell response had passed.

Remarks on this clone: Its antigen remains unidentified.

Germline V gene data show CDR1 as SEHNR and CDR2 as FQNEAQ (reference sequence). CDR3 length equals 17 residues. The V segment lost 5 bases and the J segment 4 bases; nucleotides outside the gene matches: 10. The repertoire was sequenced with immunoSEQ multiplex PCR; TCRdb's copy has only in-frame clones and lacks some. The sample has some 70,000 clones; around four fifths are singletons. This sample comprised peripheral blood, obtained on day 0 of AZD1222 vaccination. The TCR comes from an adult in good health. V gene TRBV7-9 combines with J gene TRBJ2-2, with 10 bases lining up with TRBD2. The CDR3 loop is CASSPRVAGGPTGELFF. CDR3 DNA sequence: TGTGCCAGCAGCCCCCGGGTAGCGGGGGGCCCCACCGGGGAGCTGTTTTTT.